This entry describes one T cell receptor (beta chain). Only one count was recorded for this clonotype. Its recognized antigen is unknown. No qualities accompany the bases; no much larger clone lies one base away. Donors were around 37 systemically healthy Caucasian individuals from Russia aged roughly 6 to 90 years. Each donor gave roughly 9.5 milliliters of peripheral blood, collected into EDTA-treated Vacutainer tubes. PBMCs were isolated by Ficoll-Paque density-gradient centrifugation, with at least 7 million obtained per sample. Trizol reagent was used to extract total RNA from PBMCs, with at least 6 micrograms per sample. The percentages of naive CD45RAhigh/CD27high T cells were determined by flow cytometry on a PBMC aliquot from every donor. Library generation was performed with 5' RACE. Sequencing instrument: Illumina HiSeq 2500. A second roughly 6 to 11 cycle PCR used a sample-barcoded 5' primer and a J-beta primer mix. A template-switch 5' adaptor carrying 12 random nucleotides introduced a unique molecular identifier onto each TCR beta cDNA molecule. Each sample yielded at least 3 million CDR3-containing paired-end reads. First-strand cDNA synthesis was performed from all RNA using the Mint cDNA synthesis kit, with priming by a TRBC-specific oligonucleotide. After uracil-DNA glycosylase treatment, a first 18-cycle PCR used universal primers M1SS and BC2_uni_R on all cDNA. The original pipeline was this. Normalization of each sample was performed by random selection of 1 million high-quality reads, each carrying a distinct molecular identifier. Instead of being binned into consensus sequences, reads that shared molecular identifiers were thrown out. MiTCR, with a Q25 quality threshold and the strictest error-elimination algorithm, was used for CDR3 identification, clonotype clustering and error correction. A nonparametric unseen species model using Euler transformation provided a lower-bound estimate of total TCR beta diversity. The public reads were reprocessed in TCRdb via fastp at Q25 and MiXCR, keeping in-frame beta chains. Every distinct CDR3 protein forms one entry, paired with its most common genes and DNA. The V and J calls reflect TCRdb's pipeline rather than the authors' work. The table for this sample lists about a million distinct CDR3 sequences; about two fifths of them were counted only once. The top ten constitute around 13% of the sample.

This entry belongs to a study of blood T cells in healthy people across ages (dated by TCRdb to 2015 to 2017). As for the study more broadly: In model experiments, template switching captured about one uniquely barcoded TCR beta cDNA molecule for every two T cells. The study analyzed two additional independent replicas of 1 million unique cDNA reads from the same blood draw for two donors, one aged 18 to 29 and one aged 80 or older. Four age groups were formed from the donors: young (average around 15 years), middle-aged (around 37), aged (around 68) and long-lived (82). To track age-related changes in TCR beta repertoire diversity, the study relied on deep sequencing normalized with unique cDNA molecular identifiers. To avoid experimental bias, donors of different ages were spread randomly across the sequencing lanes. Beyond this particular receptor, the publication reports: Observed TCR beta diversity per million T cells fell roughly linearly with age, and a significant reduction was already apparent by age around 40. Estimates of total diversity based on one million sequenced T cells were regarded as lower bounds and as underestimates. Because profiling used bulk unsorted PBMCs, naive and antigen-experienced compartments could not be compared conclusively. There was a strong correlation between observed TCR beta diversity and the percentage of naive T cells measured by flow cytometry. Donor CMV infection status was unknown, potentially confounding age-related changes in expanded clonotypes. Compared with the aged group, the long-lived group had more naive CD4+ T cells, fewer expanded clones and increased TCR diversity, a pattern suggesting age selection.

The CDR3, from cysteine to phenylalanine, totals 16 residues. Here the CDR3 DNA is all that survives: 48 bases in frame from base 1. Trimming accounts for 2 bases at V and 2 bases at J, while the number of junction bases matched to no gene is 6. CDR1 and CDR2 are read off the germline V gene as MNHEY and SVGAGI. Sequencing was performed on blood. The TCR was taken from a man younger than 35 in good health. This receptor chain uses TRBV6-5 and TRBJ2-3; 8 middle bases align to TRBD1. The DNA sequence reads TGTGCCAGCAGTTACAAACAGGGGGTAGCCACAGATACGCAGTATTTT. The encoded protein is CASSYKQGVATDTQYF.